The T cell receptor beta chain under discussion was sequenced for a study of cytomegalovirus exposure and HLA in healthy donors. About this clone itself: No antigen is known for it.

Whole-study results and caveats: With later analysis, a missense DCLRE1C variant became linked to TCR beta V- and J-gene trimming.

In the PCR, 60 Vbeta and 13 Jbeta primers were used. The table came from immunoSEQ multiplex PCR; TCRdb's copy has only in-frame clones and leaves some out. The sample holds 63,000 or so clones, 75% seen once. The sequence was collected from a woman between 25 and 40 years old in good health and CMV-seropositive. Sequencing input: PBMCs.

The CDR3 here is CAISETGTGGIAIGYTF. CDR3 nucleotide sequence: TGTGCCATCAGTGAGACCGGGACAGGGGGCATCGCTATAGGCTACACCTTC. V gene TRBV10-3 combines with J gene TRBJ1-2, with 12 bases aligning to TRBD1. With V trimmed by 2 bases and J by 8 bases, 12 bases remained unmatched. There are 17 residues in the CDR3. Per the germline V gene, CDR1 is ENHRY and CDR2 is SYGVKD.